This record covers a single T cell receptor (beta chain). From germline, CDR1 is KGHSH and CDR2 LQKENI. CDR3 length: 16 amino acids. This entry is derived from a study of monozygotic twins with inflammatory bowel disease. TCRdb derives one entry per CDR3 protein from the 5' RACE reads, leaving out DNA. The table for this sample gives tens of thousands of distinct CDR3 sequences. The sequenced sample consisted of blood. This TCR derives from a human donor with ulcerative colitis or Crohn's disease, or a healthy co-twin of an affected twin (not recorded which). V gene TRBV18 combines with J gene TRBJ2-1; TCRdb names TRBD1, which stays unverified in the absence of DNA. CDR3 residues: CASSPNSGQSYNEQFF.